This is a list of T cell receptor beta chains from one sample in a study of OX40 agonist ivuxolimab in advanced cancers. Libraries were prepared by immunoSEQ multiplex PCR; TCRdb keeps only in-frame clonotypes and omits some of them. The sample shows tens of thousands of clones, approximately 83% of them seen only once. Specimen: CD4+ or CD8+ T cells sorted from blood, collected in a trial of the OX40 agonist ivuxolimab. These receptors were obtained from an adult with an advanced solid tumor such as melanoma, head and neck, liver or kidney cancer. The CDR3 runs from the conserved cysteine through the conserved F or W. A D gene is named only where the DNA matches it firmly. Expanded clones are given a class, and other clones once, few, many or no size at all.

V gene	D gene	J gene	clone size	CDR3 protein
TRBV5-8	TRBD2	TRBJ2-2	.	CASSAGGGAFSGELFF
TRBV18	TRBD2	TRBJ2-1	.	CASSPPNSGEYNEQFF
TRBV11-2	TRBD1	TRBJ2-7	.	CASSTRDSEYEQYF
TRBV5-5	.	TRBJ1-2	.	CASSLDLLNYGYTF
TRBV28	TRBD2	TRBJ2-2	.	CASSLPRTSGRAPGELFF
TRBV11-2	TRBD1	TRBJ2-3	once	CASSNHYGTGGTDTQYF
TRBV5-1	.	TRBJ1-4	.	CASSLATGENEKLFF
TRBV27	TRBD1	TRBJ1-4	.	CASSLTGGQGLFF
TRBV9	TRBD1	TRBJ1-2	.	CASNNRGNGYTF
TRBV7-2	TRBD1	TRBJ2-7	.	CASSPDRGLYEQYF
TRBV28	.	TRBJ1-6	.	CASRARVANSPLHF
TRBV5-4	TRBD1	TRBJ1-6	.	CASSLYGAGGSYNSPLHF
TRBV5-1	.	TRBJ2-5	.	CASSIERIQETQYF
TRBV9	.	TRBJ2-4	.	CASSQTHDLAKNIQYF
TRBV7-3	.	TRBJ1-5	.	CASSLSDNQPQHF
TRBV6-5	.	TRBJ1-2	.	CASSYSRFGFGGYTF
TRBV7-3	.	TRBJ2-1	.	CASDEQFF
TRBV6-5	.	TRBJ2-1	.	CASSQPPGQPAFF
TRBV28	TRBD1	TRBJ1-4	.	CASTPPGQAKHNEKLFF
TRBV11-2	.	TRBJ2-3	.	CASSPNASPPQTSTDTQYF
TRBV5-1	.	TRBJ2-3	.	CASSLLTETDTQYF
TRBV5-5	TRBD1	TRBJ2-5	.	CASSGGQGAQGTQYF
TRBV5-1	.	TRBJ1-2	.	CASSPPSEGYGYTF
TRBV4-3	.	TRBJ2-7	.	CASSQEHGSSSYEQYF
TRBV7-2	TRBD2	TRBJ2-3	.	CASSLGTSGSSRDTQYF
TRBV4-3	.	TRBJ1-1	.	CASSQDYVSGVGAFF
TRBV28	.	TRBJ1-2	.	CAIRGNYGYTF
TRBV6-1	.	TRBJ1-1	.	CASTDGPERNTEAFF
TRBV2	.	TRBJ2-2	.	CASSGPAVGELFF
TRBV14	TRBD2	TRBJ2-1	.	CASSQATSGRPYEQFF
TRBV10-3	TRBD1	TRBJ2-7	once	CAISEGTGGYEQYF
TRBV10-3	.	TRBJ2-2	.	CAISESPTGELFF
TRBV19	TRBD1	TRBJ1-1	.	CASFSPGQMNTEAFF
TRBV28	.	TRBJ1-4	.	CASLSASDSLLGEKLFF
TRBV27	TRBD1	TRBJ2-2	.	CASSLWDRGPGELFF
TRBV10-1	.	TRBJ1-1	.	CASTQGTGNTEAFF
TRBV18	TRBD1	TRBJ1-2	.	CASSPPRLGQRAPGGYGYTF
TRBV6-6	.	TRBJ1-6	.	CASTPSNSPLHF
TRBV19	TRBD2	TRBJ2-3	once	CARSLAESTDTQYF
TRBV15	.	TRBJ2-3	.	CATSRDPGAVDTQYF
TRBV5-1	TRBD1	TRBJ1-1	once	CASSRQGSDTEAFF
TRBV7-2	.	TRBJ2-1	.	CASSPWTGNEQFF
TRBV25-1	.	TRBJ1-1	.	CASSEFQRAEAFF
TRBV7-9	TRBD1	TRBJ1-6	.	CASRRTGFNSPLHF
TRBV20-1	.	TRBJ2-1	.	CSASDGDEQFF
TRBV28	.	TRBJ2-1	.	CASSFPGGGHEQFF
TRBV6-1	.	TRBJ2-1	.	CASRLGGLYNEQFF
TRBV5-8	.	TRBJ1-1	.	CASSLFVGPGVPTSEAFF
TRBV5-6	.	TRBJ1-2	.	CASSSKNYGYTF
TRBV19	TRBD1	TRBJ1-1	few	CASSITGTGHTEAFF
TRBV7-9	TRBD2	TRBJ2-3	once	CASSSEGLAIDTQYF
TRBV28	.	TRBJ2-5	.	CASSYRETQYF
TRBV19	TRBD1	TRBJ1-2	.	CASRGDRAYGYTF
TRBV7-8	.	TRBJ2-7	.	CASSLVLYEQYF